This is a list of T cell receptor beta chains from one sample in a study of cytomegalovirus exposure and HLA in healthy donors. Repertoires were generated with immunoSEQ multiplex PCR, while TCRdb's copy carries only in-frame clones and drops some. Seen here are roughly 180,000 clones, about four fifths observed once, and the top ten hold 2.9%. What was sequenced was PBMCs. The receptors stem from a female donor in good health and CMV-seronegative. CDR3s include the opening cysteine and the closing phenylalanine or tryptophan. D genes are given only for firm matches. Not all rows give a size; the values are once, few, many and, for expanded clones, a class.

TRBV9	TRBJ2-1	-	TRBD2	TGTGCCAGCGGGACTAGCGCCCCCAATGAGCAGTTCTTC	CASGTSAPNEQFF
TRBV9	TRBJ2-1	once	TRBD2	TGTGCCAGCAGCTTAGACGGACTAGGTGTTGCCTACAATGAGCAGTTCTTC	CASSLDGLGVAYNEQFF
TRBV12-5	TRBJ1-5	-	-	TGTGCTAGTGGTTTGGTTGGCGGGGGCAATCAGCCCCAGCATTTT	CASGLVGGGNQPQHF
TRBV27	TRBJ2-6	-	-	TGTGCCACCAAAAGAATAGACTCTGGGGCCAACGTCCTGACTTTC	CATKRIDSGANVLTF
TRBV28	TRBJ2-3	-	TRBD1	TGTGCCAGCAGTTTACCCGGACAGGCGGTGGGTTCGCAGTATTTT	CASSLPGQAVGSQYF
TRBV28	TRBJ2-7	-	-	TGTGCCAGCAGTTTAAGCGGCTACGAGCAGTACTTC	CASSLSGYEQYF
TRBV10-3	TRBJ1-5	once	-	TGTGCCACCAGGGGTGTTGGTGGAGGGACTAGCAATCAGCCCCAGCATTTT	CATRGVGGGTSNQPQHF
TRBV4-3	TRBJ2-6	once	TRBD1	TGCGCCAGCAGCCAAGAACTTCCGGGACAGGGCTACTCTGGGGCCAACGTCCTGACTTTC	CASSQELPGQGYSGANVLTF
TRBV7-7	TRBJ2-7	-	-	TGTGCCAGCAGCTTAAGGCAGGGGTACGAGCAGTACTTC	CASSLRQGYEQYF
TRBV28	TRBJ1-5	-	-	TGTGCCAGCAGTTATTCCAGGTTCAATCAGCCCCAGCATTTT	CASSYSRFNQPQHF
TRBV27	TRBJ1-4	-	-	TGTGCCAGCAGTAACGGGGTTGGTGAAAAACTGTTTTTT	CASSNGVGEKLFF
TRBV2	TRBJ1-5	-	-	TGTGCCAGCAGTGGTCAGGGCGGCAATCAGCCCCAGCATTTT	CASSGQGGNQPQHF
TRBV4-1	TRBJ2-1	-	-	TGCGCCAGCAGCCCCTTCGTGCCGGGGGAGCAGTTCTTC	CASSPFVPGEQFF
TRBV25-1	TRBJ2-3	-	-	TGTGCCAGCAGCGGGATTGGCACAGATACGCAGTATTTT	CASSGIGTDTQYF
TRBV4-3	TRBJ1-3	-	-	TGCGCCAGCAGCCAGTACCGGGACATGATCTCTGGAAACACCATATATTTT	CASSQYRDMISGNTIYF
TRBV5-1	TRBJ2-1	few	-	TGCGCCAGCAGCTTGAGGAGCGGTACCTACAATGAGCAGTTCTTC	CASSLRSGTYNEQFF
TRBV18	TRBJ1-6	once	-	TGTGCCAGCTCACCGACAGCGGGGAATTCACCCCTCCACTTT	CASSPTAGNSPLHF
TRBV6-1	TRBJ2-5	-	-	TGTGCCAGCAGTGAGGGCACGAACCCAAGAGAGACCCAGTACTTC	CASSEGTNPRETQYF
TRBV6-5	TRBJ1-2	-	TRBD1	TGTGCCAGCAGTTACTCGGGGGACAGCTCTGGCTACACCTTC	CASSYSGDSSGYTF
TRBV12-5	TRBJ2-3	-	-	TGTGCTAGTGATCGGGGGAGTAGCACAGATACGCAGTATTTT	CASDRGSSTDTQYF
TRBV7-2	TRBJ2-7	-	TRBD1	TGTGCCAGCAGCTTAGCGTACAGGGGGAACTACGAGCAGTACTTC	CASSLAYRGNYEQYF
TRBV4-1	TRBJ1-2	-	TRBD1	TGCGCCAGCAGCCGGACAGGGACCCCCTATGGCTACACCTTC	CASSRTGTPYGYTF
TRBV30	TRBJ2-7	few	TRBD2	TGTGCCTGGAGTGTCTTGGGACTAGCCAACTACGAGCAGTACTTC	CAWSVLGLANYEQYF
TRBV12-1	TRBJ1-4	-	-	TGTGCCAGCAGCCTCCCTCACAGGCGCCGTAATGAAAAACTGTTTTTT	CASSLPHRRRNEKLFF
TRBV6-1	TRBJ2-7	-	-	TGTGCCAGCAGTGAAGGGGACTCTAGCGTCTACGAGCAGTACTTC	CASSEGDSSVYEQYF
TRBV5-1	TRBJ2-7	-	-	TGCGCCAGCAGCTTAGTGGAGGGGGAGGGCTACGAGCAGTACTTC	CASSLVEGEGYEQYF